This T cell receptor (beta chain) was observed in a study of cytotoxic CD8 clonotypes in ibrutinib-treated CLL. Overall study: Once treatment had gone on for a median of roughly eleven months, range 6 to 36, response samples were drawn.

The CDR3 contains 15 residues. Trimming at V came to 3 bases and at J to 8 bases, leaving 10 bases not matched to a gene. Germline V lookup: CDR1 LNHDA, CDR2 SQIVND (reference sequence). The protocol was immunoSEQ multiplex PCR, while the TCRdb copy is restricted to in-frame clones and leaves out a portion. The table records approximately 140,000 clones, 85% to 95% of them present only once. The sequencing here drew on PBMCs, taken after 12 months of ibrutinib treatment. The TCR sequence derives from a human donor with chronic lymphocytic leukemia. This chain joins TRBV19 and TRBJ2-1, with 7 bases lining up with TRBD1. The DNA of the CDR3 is TGTGCCAGTAGTATTGGGGACAGTAGGTTTGATGAGCAGTTCTTC. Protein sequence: CASSIGDSRFDEQFF.